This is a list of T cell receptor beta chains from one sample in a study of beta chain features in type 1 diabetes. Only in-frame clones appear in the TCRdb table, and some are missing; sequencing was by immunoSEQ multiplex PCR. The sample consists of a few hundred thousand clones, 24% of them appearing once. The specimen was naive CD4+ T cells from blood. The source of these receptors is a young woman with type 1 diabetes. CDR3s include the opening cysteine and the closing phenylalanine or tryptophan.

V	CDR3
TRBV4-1	CASSQERGNSGYTF
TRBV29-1	CSVEGTYEQYF
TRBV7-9	CASTRDQGDEKLFF
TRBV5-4	CASSNPGTSFTDTQYF
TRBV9	CASSPRTGGGYTF
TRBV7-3	CASSLDSVSEAFF
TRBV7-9	CASSGQGLANYGYTF
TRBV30	CAWSFEWETQYF
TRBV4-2	CASSQMDNTDTQYF
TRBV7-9	CASSSRASGTEAFF
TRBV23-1	CASSPKPLQGLEGYTF
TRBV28	CASRKTTGAGGYTF
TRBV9	CASSPRAVAGEVGNEQFF
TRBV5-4	CASSLNLGGRTYNEQFF
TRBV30	CAWSFRVGGNTIYF
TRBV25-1	CASSEGRGHPEAFF
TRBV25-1	CASNRDTSPYEQYF
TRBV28	CASTTKREQFF